The 15 T cell receptor beta chains reported below all come from one sample, sequenced in a study of blood T cell repertoires in COVID-19. Profiling relied on immunoSEQ multiplex PCR, and the TCRdb table lists in-frame clones only, not all of them. Of around 220,000 clones in the sample, 70% to 90% are singletons; the top ten hold 2.2%. The sequenced material came from peripheral blood. These receptors were obtained from a woman aged 50 to 60 with acute or convalescent COVID-19.

The V and J genes are TRBV9 and TRBJ1-2; D might be TRBD1 (5 bases). The CDR3 length is 12 residues. Trimming cost V 7 bases and J 3 bases, with 10 bases left between them. CDR1 and CDR2 (germline): SGDLS, YYNGEE. CDR3 protein: CASGAPDYGYTF. CDR3 coding DNA: TGTGCCAGCGGGGCTCCCGACTATGGCTACACCTTC.

This clone appeared a few times. The chain employs TRBV7-9 and TRBJ1-3; D possibly corresponds to TRBD1 (5 bases). CDR1 and CDR2 (germline): SEHNR, FQNEAQ (reference sequence). Trimming took off 6 bases at V and 3 bases at J, with 12 bases between the two ends. The CDR3 is 14 amino acids. DNA for the CDR3: TGTGCCAGCAGGCACCGGACACTTGGAAACACCATATATTTT. It yields the protein CASRHRTLGNTIYF.

The gene calls are TRBV20-1 and TRBJ2-1; TRBD2 matches at 8 bases. This CDR3 has 14 amino acids. V lost 3 bases to trimming and J lost 6 bases; unmatched junction nucleotides: 7. Germline CDR1 is DFQATT and CDR2 is SNEGSKA (reference sequence). The CDR3 bases are TGCAGTGCTAGTATAGCGGGAAAGATCAATGAGCAGTTCTTC. Its translation: CSASIAGKINEQFF.

This chain connects TRBV5-1 to TRBJ2-5; no firm D call. The V and J ends lost 2 bases and 1 base respectively, with 12 bases between them. The CDR3 spans 15 residues. CDR1 and CDR2 from the germline V gene are SGHRS and YFSETQ. CDR3 coding DNA: TGCGCCAGCAGCTTAAGCGAAACCTCCCAAGAGACCCAGTACTTC. Protein product: CASSLSETSQETQYF. The variable domain in full, completed from reference TRBV5-1 and TRBJ2-5, reads KAGVTQTPRYLIKTRGQQVTLSCSPISGHRSVSWYQQTPGQGLQFLFEYFSETQRNKGNFPGRFSGRQFSNSRSEMNVSTLELGDSALYLCASSLSETSQETQYFGPGTRLLVL.

The genes are TRBV27 and TRBJ2-1, with D perhaps TRBD1 (6 bases). CDR3 length: 15 amino acids. Germline values: CDR1 MNHEY, CDR2 SMNVEV (reference sequence). Trimming pared 2 bases from V and 7 bases from J, leaving 15 bases between. The CDR3 bases are TGTGCCAGCAGTTTAGGGGGCGCGGCGTTTAATGAGCAGTTCTTC. It translates to CASSLGGAAFNEQFF.

This chain joins TRBV30 and TRBJ2-5; possibly TRBD2 for D (5 bases). CDR1 and CDR2 (germline): GTSNPN, SVGIG (reference sequence). CDR3 length: 14 amino acids. Trimming stripped 1 base from V and 7 bases from J, with 16 bases between. CDR3: CAWSAQSPGGTQYF. The DNA for the CDR3 is TGTGCCTGGAGTGCCCAATCCCCCGGAGGGACCCAGTACTTC.

The gene calls are TRBV6-5 and TRBJ2-1; 9 nucleotides agree with TRBD2. CDR3 size: 14 residues. The J segment lost 1 base and the V segment lost 7 bases, leaving 2 bases of the junction unmatched. Germline loops: CDR1 MNHEY, CDR2 SVGAGI. CDR3 nucleotide sequence: TGTGCCAGCATGCGGGGGGGGTCCTACAATGAGCAGTTCTTC. Translating gives CASMRGGSYNEQFF.

The V call is TRBV4-1, the J call TRBJ1-1; D might be TRBD1 (5 bases). The CDR3 sequence is 13 residues long. Trimming cost V 1 base and J 5 bases, with 8 bases left between them. From germline, CDR1 is MGHRA and CDR2 YSYEKL. CDR3 DNA: TGCGCCAGCAGCCAAGTAAGACAGACTGAAGCTTTCTTT. The encoded protein is CASSQVRQTEAFF.

A single count supports this clone. The chain links TRBV7-9 to TRBJ1-2, with 7 bases lining up with TRBD1. The CDR3 consists of 14 residues. Germline V gene lookup returns CDR1 SEHNR and CDR2 FQNEAQ (reference sequence). The J segment lost 6 bases and the V segment lost 2 bases, leaving 6 bases of the junction unmatched. The CDR3 is CASSLLQGTNGYTF. CDR3 DNA sequence: TGTGCCAGCAGCTTATTACAGGGGACAAATGGCTACACCTTC.

The V call is TRBV5-6, the J call TRBJ1-2; 7 bases align to TRBD1. This CDR3 spans 16 amino acids. V gave up 2 bases and J gave up 5 bases; unmatched junction bases: 12. The germline V gene encodes CDR1 SGHDT and CDR2 YYEEEE. The chain's CDR3 is CASSFLDRPEVYGYTF. The CDR3 nucleotides are TGTGCCAGCAGCTTTCTGGACAGGCCCGAGGTTTATGGCTACACCTTC.

In this sample, this clone turned up once. The rearrangement links TRBV19 to TRBJ2-5, with TRBD1 matching 7 bases. Per the germline V gene, CDR1 is LNHDA and CDR2 is SQIVND (reference sequence). The V segment lost 4 bases and the J segment 5 bases; nucleotides outside the gene matches: 10. The CDR3 totals 15 residues. The CDR3 bases are TGTGCCAGTAGTAGAACAGGGGATAGATATGAGACCCAGTACTTC. The encoded protein is CASSRTGDRYETQYF.

The rearrangement uses TRBV5-6 and TRBJ2-1; D may be TRBD2 (6 bases). CDR3 length: 15 residues. V lost 0 bases to trimming and J lost 8 bases, with 15 bases between them. CDR1 and CDR2 from the germline V gene are SGHDT and YYEEEE. The DNA for the CDR3 is TGTGCCAGCAGCTTGGAGTTGACTAGTCTTGATGAGCAGTTCTTC. Translating gives CASSLELTSLDEQFF.

This clone was seen more than once but under ten times. The chain combines TRBV11-2 with TRBJ2-5; possibly TRBD2 for D (6 bases). The CDR3 covers 16 residues. The germline CDR1 and CDR2 sequences are SGHAT and FQNNGV. Trimming took off 2 bases at V and 2 bases at J, with 15 bases between the two ends. The CDR3 nucleotides read TGTGCCAGCAGCTTATTGGGCGGGGCTCCTCAAGAGACCCAGTACTTC. Protein: CASSLLGGAPQETQYF.

The genes are TRBV4-3 and TRBJ1-2; possible D gene TRBD1, 5 bases. CDR1 LGHNA and CDR2 YSLEER come from the germline V gene. V lost 4 bases and J 8 bases, leaving 17 bases between the germline ends. The CDR3 is 14 amino acids. The DNA of the CDR3 is TGCGCCAGCAGCCGAGAAGGAGGGGTGGGAGGCTACACCTTC. It translates to CASSREGGVGGYTF.

The V gene is TRBV4-3, the J gene TRBJ2-1; D unresolved. V gave up 0 bases and J gave up 4 bases, with 10 bases separating them. Germline CDR1 reads LGHNA; CDR2 reads YSLEER. The CDR3 covers 15 residues. In DNA form, the CDR3 reads TGCGCCAGCAGCCAAGATCCCGAGCAATACAATGAGCAGTTCTTC. Amino acids: CASSQDPEQYNEQFF.